This TCR beta chain was recovered during a study of blood T cell repertoires in COVID-19. Study information: Italy, Spain and the United States were the sources of the convalescent and acute COVID-19 samples.

Original analysis: Estimated nucleated cell counts came from reference gene primer amplification. Sequencing used immunoSEQ multiplex PCR; TCRdb keeps in-frame clones, though not all of them. V, J and clone size are those of that table, while D and trimming were read from the DNA. This table has approximately 100,000 clones, roughly 84% appearing once. CDR3 length: 14 residues. The ends lost 0 bases at V and 9 bases at J; junction bases unmatched: 6. Germline loops: CDR1 SGHRS, CDR2 YFSETQ. Sequenced material: peripheral blood. The genes are TRBV5-1 and TRBJ2-1, with TRBD2 matching 7 bases. The receptor's source is a man aged 60-69 years with acute or convalescent COVID-19. For the CDR3, the DNA is TGCGCCAGCAGCTTGGAGGGAGGGCGGGGTGAGCAGTTCTTC. Protein sequence: CASSLEGGRGEQFF.